The clone carrying this TCR beta chain turned up a few times. TCRbeta library construction was performed incorporating unique molecular identifiers. TCRdb ran MiXCR on the PCR reads and lists one entry per CDR3 protein. The sample gives about 500,000 distinct CDR3 sequences, about 30% of which show up once; less than 2.5% is in the top ten. The sample belongs to a study of T-cell reconstitution after alpha-beta-depleted transplantation in children. The ends were cut back, 6 bases at V and 4 bases at J, with 13 bases in the middle. CDR3 length: 14 amino acids. The germline CDR1 and CDR2 sequences are MNHEY and SVGEGT.

The TCR was taken from a human donor who donated a stem cell graft to a child with aplastic anemia. The chain links TRBV6-2 or TRBV6-3 to TRBJ2-1, with TRBD1 as a possible D gene (7 bases). Sequenced here: PBMCs from the stem cell graft donor, sampled from the stem cell graft. DNA for the CDR3: TGTGCCAGCAGGAGCAGGGGGGCATACAATGAGCAGTTCTTC. This translates into CASRSRGAYNEQFF.